The rows below give T cell receptor beta chains drawn from one sample of a study of T-cell reconstitution after alpha-beta-depleted transplantation in children. TCRdb reanalysed the PCR reads using MiXCR and keeps one entry per CDR3 protein. Here the sample spans some 4,500 distinct CDR3 sequences, approximately 25% being singletons. This material consisted of PBMCs, mostly from graft donor cells, taken 60 days after TCRalphabeta/CD19-depleted stem cell transplant. These receptors were taken from a boy under two years old who had a stem cell transplant for SCID, so the T cells may come from the graft donor. Both conserved end residues are trimmed from each CDR3.

>TRBV7-9
ASKSWGREGEQY
>TRBV7-6
ASSLLYQPQH
>TRBV7-2
ASSFDGGRNEQF
>TRBV2
ASSEDYLNEQY
>TRBV20-1
SASPENEKLF
>TRBV6-5
ASRWRQGPLYEQY
>TRBV5-1
ASSLDDGNSYEQY
>TRBV9
ASSVGGAEKLF
>TRBV5-1
ASSLAPTIQETQY
>TRBV6-5
ASTSGEETQY
>TRBV7-9
ASSLGRHRGTLSGANVLT
>TRBV7-9
ASSLWGWLINTEAF
>TRBV5-6
ASSWQGGHQPQH
>TRBV7-9
ASSLGTPSYGYT
>TRBV20-1
SEGSWGQY
>TRBV13
ASSLRVGGPKNIQY
>TRBV12-3/TRBV12-4
ASTLPGAGSTDTQY
>TRBV9
ASSHPPGAGGTLSTDTQY
>TRBV5-1
ASSFRASGDTEAF
>TRBV5-1
ASRGATNTEAF
>TRBV29-1
SVDRPQGTDTQY
>TRBV21-1
ASTWERHPIDGYT
>TRBV7-9
ASSLGGGSYNSPLH
>TRBV9
ASSDPRAGDPERETQY
>TRBV20-1
SATTPTSGSYEQY
>TRBV7-9
ASSLGGTKSNQPQH
>TRBV15
ATSRDYAAGEAF
>TRBV21-1
ASSNRHLPGYGYT
>TRBV20-1
SAIRGAGRGEQY
>TRBV9
ASSVVRGGTEAF
>TRBV4-1
ASSQAGFGYSPLH
>TRBV10-3
AISSIDQPQH
>TRBV2
ASSDPQGFAEKLF
>TRBV6-1
ASSEVWGYEQY
>TRBV7-9
ASRPTAATGELF
>TRBV20-1
SARTGLSYEQY
>TRBV27
ASSLASSYNEQF
>TRBV7-9
ASGGNEQF
>TRBV7-9
ASSQETGAQPQH
>TRBV10-3
AISERRENTEAF
>TRBV28
ASSTPDRGVYGYT
>TRBV7-2
ASSLLGAYSNQPQH
>TRBV28
ASSLGPQRGGPQTSTDTQY
>TRBV2
ASSVKYEQY